The 31 T cell receptor beta chains in this list originate from one sample, sequenced in a study of a mutant IDH1 vaccine in newly diagnosed glioma. Described time point: week 47, end of study. In every dose of vaccine, 300 ug of mutant IDH1 20-mer peptide was given alongside topical imiquimod. These TCRs' antigens remain unknown. Measured with immunoSEQ multiplex PCR; TCRdb has only the in-frame clones, and not every one. The repertoire holds 90,000 to 100,000 clones, roughly 86% seen once, with approximately 0.8% in the top ten. The specimen was PBMCs, collected from a glioma patient whose treatment included an IDH1 peptide vaccine. These receptor sequences come from a woman between 45 and 65 years old with glioma.

The CDR3 sequence: CASSSGGFNLEAFF. Here the CDR3 DNA reads TGTGCCAGCAGCTCTGGGGGCTTTAACCTTGAAGCTTTCTTT. This chain connects TRBV5-4 to TRBJ1-1, with D tentatively TRBD1 (6 bases). The CDR3 loop spans 14 amino acids. Germline CDR1 SGHNT, CDR2 YYREEE (reference sequence). V was cut by 3 bases and J by 7 bases, with 16 bases left in between.

This clone has just one count. The rearrangement uses TRBV27 and TRBJ2-5, with D hard to call. There are 13 residues in the CDR3. The germline V gene encodes CDR1 MNHEY and CDR2 SMNVEV (reference sequence). The V end was cut by 0 bases, the J end by 1 base, with 3 bases between. The CDR3 DNA is TGTGCCAGCAGTTTATCGCTCCAAGAGACCCAGTACTTC. As protein: CASSLSLQETQYF.

The chain joins TRBV28 to TRBJ1-1; no clear D. With 5 bases removed from V and 11 bases from J, the gap between germline ends came to 33 bases. CDR1 is MDHEN, CDR2 SYDVKM, per germline. The CDR3 covers 18 residues. The CDR3 nucleotides read TGTGCCAGCAGTCTACTGGGAACGCAGTCGGGCTTGACCTTGGACGCTTTCTTT. Its translation: CASSLLGTQSGLTLDAFF. The full variable domain, in which reference TRBV28 and TRBJ1-1 provide the parts outside the CDR3, is DVKVTQSSRYLVKRTGEKVFLECVQDMDHENMFWYRQDPGLGLRLIYFSYDVKMKEKGDIPEGYSVSREKKERFSLILESASTNQTSMYLCASSLLGTQSGLTLDAFFGQGTRLTVV.

With regard to this clone: The sample holds other DNA sequences that translate to the same CDR3. The V gene is TRBV5-1, the J gene TRBJ2-1; the D gene is possibly TRBD2 (5 bases). Germline CDR1 and CDR2: SGHRS and YFSETQ. The CDR3 spans 14 residues. V was cut by 0 bases and J by 4 bases, with 8 bases left in between. CDR3 nucleotide sequence: TGCGCCAGCAGCTTGGAGGGAGTGTACAATGAGCAGTTCTTC. It yields the protein CASSLEGVYNEQFF.

The CDR3 nucleotides are TGCGCCAGCAGCTCCGGGAAATCTCCGGATACGCAGTATTTT. It specifies CASSSGKSPDTQYF. The chain uses TRBV5-1 and TRBJ2-3, with D perhaps TRBD2 (5 bases). Germline V gene sequence: CDR1 SGHRS, CDR2 YFSETQ. This CDR3 spans 14 amino acids. V lost 3 bases, J lost 6 bases, and 14 bases lay in between.

The V and J genes are TRBV7-3 and TRBJ2-3; D possibly uses TRBD1 or TRBD2 (5 bases each). The V and J ends lost 3 bases and 6 bases respectively, with 10 bases between them. CDR1 is SGHTA, CDR2 FQGTGA, per germline. The CDR3 consists of 13 residues. The CDR3 loop is CASSFAREDTQYF. Here the CDR3 DNA reads TGTGCCAGCAGCTTTGCCAGGGAGGATACGCAGTATTTT.

This clone appeared once. The J gene is TRBJ1-2, the V gene TRBV28; D gene uncertain. Germline CDR1 and CDR2: MDHEN and SYDVKM. Deletions cut 4 bases from V and 4 bases from J, with 10 bases between. The CDR3 has 13 residues. CDR3 loop: CASSSTPFYGYTF. CDR3 sequence (DNA): TGTGCCAGCAGTTCGACACCGTTCTATGGCTACACCTTC.

The V gene is TRBV30, the J gene TRBJ2-2, with a tentative D call TRBD2 (5 bases). The germline V gene encodes CDR1 GTSNPN and CDR2 SVGIG (reference sequence). CDR3 size: 14 residues. CDR3 loop: CALVPGSVTGELFF. In DNA, the CDR3 is TGTGCGTTGGTCCCGGGTAGCGTCACCGGGGAGCTGTTTTTT. The full variable domain, rest sourced from reference TRBV30 and TRBJ2-2, is SQTIHQWPATLVQPVGSPLSLECTVEGTSNPNLYWYRQAAGRGLQLLFYSVGIGQISSEVPQNLSASRPQDRQFILSSKKLLLSDSGFYLCALVPGSVTGELFFGEGSRLTVL.

The chain employs TRBV6-1 and TRBJ2-7, with D unresolved. CDR1 MNHNS and CDR2 SASEGT come from the germline V gene. With 0 bases removed from V and 2 bases from J, the gap between germline ends came to 5 bases. The CDR3 extends over 13 amino acids. The CDR3 sequence is CASSEAETYEQYF. The CDR3 DNA is TGTGCCAGCAGTGAAGCGGAGACCTACGAGCAGTACTTC.

The gene calls are TRBV6-6 and TRBJ1-5; unclear D gene. Trimming cost V 0 bases and J 7 bases, with 7 bases left between them. The germline V gene has CDR1 MNHNY and CDR2 SVGAGI (reference sequence). The CDR3 sequence is 13 residues long. CDR3 nucleotides: TGTGCCAGCAGTTACTCGAAAAGCCAGCCCCAGCATTTT. Its protein product is CASSYSKSQPQHF.

The genes are TRBV7-3 and TRBJ2-1; the D gene is possibly TRBD2 (5 bases). Germline V gene lookup returns CDR1 SGHTA and CDR2 FQGTGA. This CDR3 region has 16 residues. Trimming left V 4 bases short and J 5 bases short, with 18 bases between. The CDR3, as DNA: TGTGCCAGCAGCTCCGTGCGGGTCCGGAAGGACAATGAGCAGTTCTTC. Amino acids: CASSSVRVRKDNEQFF.

The rearrangement joins TRBV29-1 to TRBJ2-1, with 8 bases that match TRBD1. V lost 5 bases, J lost 7 bases, and 16 bases stayed unmatched. This CDR3 is built from 16 residues. CDR1 is SQVTM, CDR2 ANQGSEA, per germline. In DNA, the CDR3 is TGCAGCGTTACGACAGGGGTTTACCGTAGCTTGAATGAGCAGTTCTTC. Translating it yields CSVTTGVYRSLNEQFF.

This clone showed up just a few times. V and J are TRBV7-8 and TRBJ1-1, with D perhaps TRBD1 (5 bases). The V gene's germline CDR1 is SGHVS and CDR2 FQNEAQ. This CDR3 comprises 14 residues. V gave up 5 bases and J gave up 8 bases, with 18 bases separating them. CDR3 protein: CASSPGRANREAFF. In DNA form, the CDR3 reads TGTGCCAGCAGCCCCGGACGGGCGAACAGGGAAGCTTTCTTT.

The table lists this clone with a count of one. The chain has TRBV4-1 and TRBJ2-1; the match to TRBD2 covers 9 bases. The CDR3 runs 15 residues. V lost 3 bases, J lost 5 bases, and 5 bases stayed unmatched. Germline V gene data show CDR1 as MGHRA and CDR2 as YSYEKL. The CDR3 protein is CASSHGAGGHNEQFF. The CDR3 region has the DNA TGCGCCAGCAGCCACGGAGCGGGAGGCCACAATGAGCAGTTCTTC.

This chain links TRBV6-1 with TRBJ2-1, with D tentatively TRBD1 (7 bases). CDR1 and CDR2 (germline): MNHNS, SASEGT. The length of the CDR3 is 15 residues. V lost 1 base, J lost 4 bases, and 11 bases lay in between. The CDR3 region has the DNA TGTGCCAGCAGTGAAGTTCAGGGGGGTTACAATGAGCAGTTCTTC. This codes for CASSEVQGGYNEQFF.

The rearrangement uses TRBV5-6 and TRBJ2-1; TRBD2 matches 7 bases. The germline gives CDR1 SGHDT, CDR2 YYEEEE. Unmatched junction bases numbered 8, after V lost 4 bases and J lost 7 bases. The CDR3 consists of 14 residues. CDR3 nucleotide sequence: TGTGCCAGCAGCCAAGGACTCGGGGGGAATGAGCAGTTCTTC. Translation: CASSQGLGGNEQFF.

The CDR3 loop is CASRRDRDLSTEAFF. CDR3 nucleotide sequence: TGTGCCAGCAGGAGGGACAGGGACCTGAGTACTGAAGCTTTCTTT. The genes are TRBV6-1 and TRBJ1-1, with 9 bases fitting TRBD1. Germline CDR1 MNHNS, CDR2 SASEGT. Unmatched junction bases numbered 10, after V lost 6 bases and J lost 5 bases. The CDR3 is 15 amino acids.

The CDR3 nucleotides read TGTGCCAGCAGAATCCGGGACAGGAGCACAGATACGCAGTATTTT. Protein product: CASRIRDRSTDTQYF. V and J are TRBV6-1 and TRBJ2-3; 8 bases match TRBD1. V lost 6 bases and J lost 0; bases outside the gene matches: 5. CDR3 size: 15 residues. Germline CDR1 MNHNS, CDR2 SASEGT.

The chain links TRBV30 to TRBJ1-6; no definite D call. The V gene's germline CDR1 is GTSNPN and CDR2 SVGIG (reference sequence). The ends were cut back, 3 bases at V and 10 bases at J, with 13 bases in the middle. CDR3 length: 13 amino acids. The CDR3 DNA is TGTGCCTGGAGCCTAGATGGGAGGTCACCCCTCCACTTT. The encoded protein is CAWSLDGRSPLHF.

V usage is TRBV6-1 and J usage is TRBJ2-5; D gene unclear. The CDR3 is 14 amino acids. Looked up from germline, CDR1 is MNHNS and CDR2 is SASEGT. V lost 2 bases and J lost 0, with 7 bases in between. CDR3 sequence reads: CASSEQRDQETQYF. For the CDR3, the DNA is TGTGCCAGCAGTGAACAACGGGACCAAGAGACCCAGTACTTC.

The V gene is TRBV5-4, the J gene TRBJ1-3; TRBD1 matches 7 bases. Germline loops: CDR1 SGHNT, CDR2 YYREEE (reference sequence). The CDR3 runs 16 residues. The V segment lost 0 bases and the J segment 0 bases; nucleotides outside the gene matches: 3. CDR3 protein: CASSLGTGASGNTIYF. Here the CDR3 DNA reads TGTGCCAGCAGCTTGGGGACAGGAGCCTCTGGAAACACCATATATTTT.

Written as DNA, the CDR3 is TGTGCCAGCAGTGAAGGTTTCCAAGAGACCCAGTACTTC. Translated: CASSEGFQETQYF. The rearrangement joins TRBV25-1 to TRBJ2-5; no definite D call. Looked up from germline, CDR1 is MGHDK and CDR2 is SYGVNS. CDR3 size: 13 residues. Trimming removed 2 bases from V and 1 base from J, with 5 bases in between.

This rearrangement joins TRBV5-1 to TRBJ2-3; D might be TRBD1 (6 bases). The germline gives CDR1 SGHRS, CDR2 YFSETQ. Trimming pared 3 bases from V and 3 bases from J, leaving 8 bases between. The CDR3 covers 13 residues. CDR3 residues: CASSSQGTDTQYF. CDR3 coding DNA: TGCGCCAGCAGCTCACAGGGTACAGATACGCAGTATTTT.

This sequence joins TRBV7-2 and TRBJ2-5; D unresolved. Trimming took off 1 base at V and 4 bases at J, with 10 bases between the two ends. Germline assignment: CDR1 SGHTA and CDR2 FQGNSA. The CDR3 covers 14 residues. CDR3 in amino acids: CASSLGVAGETQYF. The DNA of the CDR3 is TGTGCCAGCAGCTTAGGGGTAGCCGGAGAGACCCAGTACTTC.

The genes are TRBV27 and TRBJ2-3; D gene unclear. The germline V gene has CDR1 MNHEY and CDR2 SMNVEV (reference sequence). CDR3 length: 16 residues. With 3 bases removed from V and 0 bases from J, the gap between germline ends came to 13 bases. CDR3 residues: CASSFGPYRSTDTQYF. The CDR3 region has the DNA TGTGCCAGCAGTTTCGGTCCATACAGAAGCACAGATACGCAGTATTTT.

In nucleotides, the CDR3 is TGTGCCAGCAGACTAGCGGGAGGGCCTGACGGGGAGCTGTTTTTT. Amino acid sequence: CASRLAGGPDGELFF. This chain links TRBV7-3 with TRBJ2-2; TRBD2 matches 13 bases. V lost 6 bases, J lost 7 bases, and 5 bases stayed unmatched. Germline lookup yields CDR1 SGHTA and CDR2 FQGTGA. This CDR3 region has 15 residues.

V is TRBV7-9 and J is TRBJ2-2; 7 positions agree with TRBD1. With 3 bases clipped from V and 9 bases from J, the junction kept 10 bases outside the gene matches. The length of the CDR3 is 15 residues. Germline V gives CDR1 SEHNR, CDR2 FQNEAQ (reference sequence). The CDR3 region is CASSFDRATLRELFF. The CDR3 DNA reads TGTGCCAGCAGCTTTGACAGGGCCACACTCAGGGAGCTGTTTTTT.

The chain couples TRBV7-2 to TRBJ1-1; D not certain. Germline values: CDR1 SGHTA, CDR2 FQGNSA. V was clipped by 5 bases and J by 5 bases, with 15 bases between them. CDR3 length: 14 amino acids. This CDR3 reads CASSQGQARTEAFF. As DNA, the CDR3 is TGTGCCAGCAGCCAAGGGCAGGCGAGGACTGAAGCTTTCTTT.

The table lists this clone with a count of one. The V call is TRBV11-3, the J call TRBJ2-7; TRBD1 matches 7 bases. The length of the CDR3 is 15 residues. V was clipped by 1 base and J by 3 bases; unmatched bases: 6. The germline gives CDR1 SGHNT, CDR2 YENEEA. The CDR3: CASSLGPGGYYEQYF. As DNA, the CDR3 is TGTGCCAGCAGCTTAGGCCCAGGGGGATACTACGAGCAGTACTTC.

This clone appeared a few times. V gene TRBV6-5 combines with J gene TRBJ2-7; possible D gene TRBD1, 5 bases. CDR3 size: 14 residues. V was shortened by 0 bases and J by 1 base, with 7 bases between the two germline ends. Germline assignment: CDR1 MNHEY and CDR2 SVGAGI. DNA for the CDR3: TGTGCCAGCAGTTACTCGAGACAGTCCTACGAGCAGTACTTC. This sequence encodes CASSYSRQSYEQYF.

The rearrangement links TRBV11-2 to TRBJ1-6; D remains ambiguous. The CDR3 has 15 residues. Germline V CDR1 and CDR2: SGHAT, FQNNGV. V was clipped by 1 base and J by 9 bases, with 13 bases between them. The CDR3 coding sequence is TGTGCCAGCAGCTTAGGGACGGGGATACTTTCACCCCTCCACTTT. Encoded protein: CASSLGTGILSPLHF.